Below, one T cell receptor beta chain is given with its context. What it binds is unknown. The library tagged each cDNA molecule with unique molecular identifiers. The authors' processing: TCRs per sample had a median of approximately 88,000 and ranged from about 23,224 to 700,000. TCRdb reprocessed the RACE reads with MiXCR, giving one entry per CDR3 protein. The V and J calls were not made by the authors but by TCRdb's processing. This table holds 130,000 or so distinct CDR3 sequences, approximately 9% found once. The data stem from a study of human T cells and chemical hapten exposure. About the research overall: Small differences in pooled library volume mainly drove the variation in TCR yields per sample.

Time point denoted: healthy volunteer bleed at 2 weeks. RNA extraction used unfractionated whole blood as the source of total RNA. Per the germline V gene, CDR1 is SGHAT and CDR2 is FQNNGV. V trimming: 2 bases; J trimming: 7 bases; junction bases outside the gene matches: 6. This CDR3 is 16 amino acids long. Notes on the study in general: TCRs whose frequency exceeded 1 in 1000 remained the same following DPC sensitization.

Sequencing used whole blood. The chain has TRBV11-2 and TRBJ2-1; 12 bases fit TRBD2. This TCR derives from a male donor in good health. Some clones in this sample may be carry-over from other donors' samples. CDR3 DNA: TGTGCCAGCAGCTTACCGGGACTAGCGGGTCAAAATGAGCAGTTCTTC. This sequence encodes CASSLPGLAGQNEQFF. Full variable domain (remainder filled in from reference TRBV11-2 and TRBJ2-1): EAGVAQSPRYKIIEKRQSVAFWCNPISGHATLYWYQQILGQGPKLLIQFQNNGVVDDSQLPKDRFSAERLKGVDSTLKIQPAKLEDSAVYLCASSLPGLAGQNEQFFGPGTRLTVL.